Listed below are T cell receptor beta chains from one sample, sequenced in a study of esophageal squamous cell carcinoma under preoperative chemotherapy. TCRdb passed the PCR reads through MiXCR, listing each CDR3 protein once. The sample shows about 18,000 distinct CDR3 sequences, around 42% of them seen only once. Collection took place from a patient given preoperative chemotherapy. The receptors were sampled from a human donor with esophageal squamous cell carcinoma. The donor label of this sample is uncertain. Both conserved end residues are part of each CDR3. D genes are given only for firm matches. Size is omitted from some rows. Given values are once, few, many or a class for expanded clones.

clone size | J gene | V gene | D gene | CDR3 protein | CDR3 DNA
few | TRBJ2-7 | TRBV7-3 | TRBD2 | CASSYSGTYSYNEQYF | TGTGCCAGCAGCTATAGCGGGACTTACTCCTACAATGAGCAGTACTTC
NA | TRBJ2-3 | TRBV7-8 | NA | CASTVVRAKDTQYF | TGTGCCAGCACGGTGGTGCGTGCCAAAGATACTCAGTATTTC
NA | TRBJ2-3 | TRBV6-1 | NA | CASREERTNTDTQYF | TGTGCCAGCAGGGAAGAACGGACCAACACAGATACGCAGTATTTT
many | TRBJ2-5 | TRBV24-1 | TRBD1 | CATSGLGQGDRETQYF | TGTGCCACCAGTGGCCTAGGACAGGGGGATCGAGAGACCCAGTACTTC
NA | TRBJ2-1 | TRBV7-2 | TRBD1 | CASSSQGWQTQFF | TGTGCCAGCAGCTCACAGGGGTGGCAGACCCAGTTCTTC
few | TRBJ2-3 | TRBV20-1 | NA | CSAQAALATDTQYF | TGCAGTGCTCAAGCCGCCCTAGCGACAGATACGCAGTATTTT
NA | TRBJ2-7 | TRBV12-3/TRBV12-4 | NA | CASTSASYEQYF | TGTGCCAGCACTTCGGCGTCCTACGAGCAGTACTTC
many | TRBJ2-1 | TRBV7-2 | NA | CASSLEWDEQFF | TGTGCCAGCAGCTTAGAGTGGGATGAGCAGTTCTTC
NA | TRBJ2-1 | TRBV10-1 | NA | CASAPQGTYNEQFF | TGCGCCAGCGCACCGCAGGGCACCTACAATGAGCAGTTCTTC
NA | TRBJ2-5 | TRBV12-3/TRBV12-4 | TRBD1 | CASSPPGTGLETQYF | TGTGCCAGCAGTCCCCCAGGGACAGGGCTAGAGACCCAGTACTTC
many | TRBJ2-2 | TRBV7-3 | NA | CASSLGSAGELFF | TGTGCCAGCAGCTTGGGGTCGGCTGGGGAGCTGTTTTTT
once | TRBJ2-1 | TRBV7-8 | TRBD2 | CASSLSPLAGASYNEQFF | TGTGCCAGCAGCTTATCCCCACTAGCGGGGGCCTCCTACAATGAGCAGTTCTTC
medium-sized | TRBJ2-7 | TRBV7-2 | NA | CASSLSILYEQYF | TGTGCCAGCAGCTTATCCATCCTCTACGAGCAGTACTTC
NA | TRBJ2-5 | TRBV7-2 | NA | CASSPAGRFQETQYF | TGTGCCAGCAGCCCCGCCGGCAGATTCCAAGAGACCCAGTACTTC
few | TRBJ2-3 | TRBV7-8 | NA | CASSETGLGATDTQYF | TGTGCCAGCAGCGAAACGGGGCTGGGAGCCACAGATACGCAGTATTTT
NA | TRBJ2-1 | TRBV7-3 | NA | CASSPSIGGTTEQFF | TGTGCCAGCAGCCCCTCTATTGGAGGAACGACTGAGCAGTTCTTC
medium-sized | TRBJ2-5 | TRBV6-5 | TRBD1 | CASSTQGALQETQYF | TGTGCCAGCAGTACCCAGGGGGCCTTACAAGAGACCCAGTACTTC
NA | TRBJ2-3 | TRBV7-6 | NA | CASSLAIQDTQYF | TGTGCCAGCAGCTTAGCCATCCAGGATACGCAGTATTTT
many | TRBJ1-6 | TRBV12-3/TRBV12-4 | TRBD1 | CASSLTGLASPLHF | TGTGCCAGCAGCTTGACAGGGTTGGCTTCACCCCTCCACTTT
once | TRBJ2-3 | TRBV12-3/TRBV12-4 | NA | CASSLPGGPTDTQYF | TGTGCCAGCAGTTTACCTGGAGGGCCAACAGATACGCAGTATTTT
NA | TRBJ2-1 | TRBV6-1 | NA | CASSPAAGTQETQFF | TGTGCCAGCAGTCCCGCCGCGGGGACTCAAGAGACCCAGTTCTTC
NA | TRBJ2-3 | TRBV7-3 | NA | CASSATGGEIETQYF | TGTGCCAGCAGCGCTACGGGCGGGGAGATAGAGACGCAGTATTTT
many | TRBJ2-7 | TRBV11-3 | NA | CASSLGQDSYNEQYF | TGTGCCAGCAGCTTAGGGCAGGACTCCTACAATGAGCAGTACTTC
NA | TRBJ2-3 | TRBV11-2 | NA | CASSPSGVGATNTQYF | TGTGCCAGCAGCCCGTCGGGGGTCGGCGCCACAAACACGCAGTATTTT
NA | TRBJ2-3 | TRBV7-2 | NA | CASSLDVGTDTQYF | TGTGCCAGCAGCTTAGACGTTGGAACAGATACGCAGTATTTT